This TCR beta chain was found in a study of breast tumors, draining lymph nodes, adjacent tissues. Whole-study results and caveats: Tumor TCR diversity was below lymph nodes but above nontumor tissue. Tumor T cell lymph node origin was a supported hypothesis, not proven. Most tumor T cells seemingly derive from lymph node, then expand in tumor.

The CDR3 consists of 13 residues. Germline-derived CDR1 and CDR2 are SGHTA and FQGTGA. J lost 9 bases, V lost 4 bases, and 8 bases had no gene match. TCRdb reprocessed the multiplex PCR reads with MiXCR, giving one entry per CDR3 protein. Of about 25,000 distinct CDR3 sequences in the sample, around 25% are singletons; the top ten hold approximately 13%. This clonotype was observed at least ten times. Its antigen is undetermined. The chain links TRBV7-3 to TRBJ2-5; 7 nucleotides match TRBD2. The receptor comes from a female donor with breast cancer. Some clones in this sample may be carry-over from other donors' samples. Sequenced input: breast tumor tissue. The CDR3 protein is CASSSGGGRAQYF. In DNA form, the CDR3 reads TGTGCCAGCAGCTCCGGGGGTGGGAGGGCCCAGTACTTC.